Presented here are 3 T cell receptor beta chains from one specimen sequenced in a study of blood T cell repertoires in COVID-19. Generated by immunoSEQ multiplex PCR, the TCRdb table keeps only in-frame clones and is missing some. This table holds about 240,000 clones, approximately 90% found once. Sequenced input: PBMCs or T cells enriched from blood (not recorded which). These receptors were collected from a woman aged 25 to 39 who had recovered from COVID-19.

The chain joins TRBV7-9 to TRBJ1-3; D is ambiguous. CDR3 length: 14 residues. V dropped 6 bases and J dropped 0 bases, with 9 bases sitting between them. Germline V gives CDR1 SEHNR, CDR2 FQNEAQ (reference sequence). Here the CDR3 reads CASSPLGSGNTIYF. CDR3 nucleotide sequence: TGTGCCAGCAGTCCTCTCGGCTCTGGAAACACCATATATTTT.

The chain uses TRBV4-2 and TRBJ2-5; weak D call: TRBD2 (5 bases). Trimming pared 0 bases from V and 5 bases from J, leaving 10 bases between. CDR3 size: 14 residues. Per the germline V gene, CDR1 is LGHNA and CDR2 is YNFKEQ. The CDR3 DNA is TGTGCCAGCAGCCAAGAAAGAGGGTTGGAGACCCAGTACTTC. It encodes CASSQERGLETQYF.

This sequence joins TRBV6-5 and TRBJ1-1; 7 positions agree with TRBD1. The V gene's germline CDR1 is MNHEY and CDR2 SVGAGI. The CDR3 extends over 15 amino acids. Trimming cost V 0 bases and J 4 bases; bases outside gene matches: 5. CDR3 sequence (DNA): TGTGCCAGCAGTTACTCGAAGGGGGCTGTCACTGAAGCTTTCTTT. It encodes CASSYSKGAVTEAFF.